The 31 T cell receptor beta chains below come from one sample, sequenced in a study of shared clonotypes between healthy human individuals. Produced via immunoSEQ multiplex PCR; TCRdb's table is partial and in-frame only. The data hold 730,000 or so clones, with 72% observed a single time. The sample was memory CD4+ T cells sorted from blood. This sample's subset: CD45RA-negative fraction. These receptors all come from a woman in her 30s in good health.

V is TRBV2 and J is TRBJ1-5, with D unclear. V shed 6 bases and J shed 5 bases, with 14 bases lying between them. The CDR3 spans 14 residues. Germline CDR1 reads SNHLY; CDR2 reads FYNNEI. CDR3 bases: TGTGCCAGCAGAGTAGACGAGGGCTATCAGCCCCAGCATTTT. Translating gives CASRVDEGYQPQHF.

V is TRBV28 and J is TRBJ2-7, with TRBD1 as a possible D gene (6 bases). The CDR3 has 14 residues. V dropped 4 bases and J dropped 3 bases, with 13 bases sitting between them. In germline, CDR1 is MDHEN, CDR2 SYDVKM. This chain's CDR3 is CASSSPDRYYEQYF. The CDR3 nucleotides are TGTGCCAGCAGTTCGCCCGACAGGTACTACGAGCAGTACTTC.

CDR3 DNA: TGTGCCAGCAGTGTCTGGGTAGCGGCAGGCACAGATACGCAGTATTTT. Its protein product is CASSVWVAAGTDTQYF. The rearrangement joins TRBV2 to TRBJ2-3; weak D call: TRBD2 (6 bases). Per germline, CDR1 SNHLY and CDR2 FYNNEI. This CDR3 contains 16 residues. Trimming pared 4 bases from V and 1 base from J, leaving 15 bases between.

The chain links TRBV11-1 to TRBJ2-1, with 8 bases matching TRBD2. J was trimmed by 9 bases and V by 5 bases; bases with no gene match: 15. Germline V gives CDR1 SGHAT, CDR2 FQDESV (reference sequence). The CDR3 is made up of 16 amino acids. CDR3 in DNA: TGTGCCAGCAGCGTACGTAGCGGGATTGCCCCAACTGAGCAGTTCTTC. Its translation: CASSVRSGIAPTEQFF. The full variable domain, rest sourced from reference TRBV11-1 and TRBJ2-1, is EAEVAQSPRYKITEKSQAVAFWCDPISGHATLYWYRQILGQGPELLVQFQDESVVDDSQLPKDRFSAERLKGVDSTLKIQPAELGDSAMYLCASSVRSGIAPTEQFFGPGTRLTVL.

The chain employs TRBV7-9 and TRBJ2-2; D is undetermined. The V gene lost 5 bases and the J gene lost 2 bases, with 6 bases spanning the gap. Germline V gene sequence: CDR1 SEHNR, CDR2 FQNEAQ (reference sequence). This CDR3 spans 13 amino acids. CDR3 in amino acids: CASSVTNTGELFF. CDR3 bases: TGTGCCAGCAGCGTGACCAACACCGGGGAGCTGTTTTTT. Variable domain in full (rest from reference TRBV7-9 and TRBJ2-2): DTGVSQNPRHKITKRGQNVTFRCDPISEHNRLYWYRQTLGQGPEFLTYFQNEAQLEKSRLLSDRFSAERPKGSFSTLEIQRTEQGDSAMYLCASSVTNTGELFFGEGSRLTVL.

The chain links TRBV11-2 to TRBJ2-3; TRBD2 agrees at 7 bases. The V segment lost 4 bases and the J segment 2 bases; nucleotides outside the gene matches: 12. Germline assignment: CDR1 SGHAT and CDR2 FQNNGV. The CDR3 runs to 17 residues. CDR3 in DNA: TGTGCCAGCAGCTCCGGGGGAGGGGCCGGGAACACAGATACGCAGTATTTT. Translation: CASSSGGGAGNTDTQYF. Full variable domain (missing parts from reference TRBV11-2 and TRBJ2-3): EAGVAQSPRYKIIEKRQSVAFWCNPISGHATLYWYQQILGQGPKLLIQFQNNGVVDDSQLPKDRFSAERLKGVDSTLKIQPAKLEDSAVYLCASSSGGGAGNTDTQYFGPGTRLTVL.

The rearrangement uses TRBV6-6 and TRBJ1-5; 8 nucleotides align to TRBD1. CDR1 MNHNY and CDR2 SVGAGI come from the germline V gene (reference sequence). V dropped 8 bases and J dropped 2; count of bases not matched to a gene: 2. The CDR3 is 13 residues long. Written as DNA, the CDR3 is TGTGCCAGCCTACAGGGGGGCAATCAGCCCCAGCATTTT. It is translated as CASLQGGNQPQHF.

This clone was seen only a few times. The chain couples TRBV5-1 to TRBJ2-1; 9 positions agree with TRBD2. The J segment lost 2 bases and the V segment lost 1 base, leaving 1 base of the junction unmatched. Germline values: CDR1 SGHRS, CDR2 YFSETQ. This CDR3 is 15 amino acids long. The CDR3 DNA reads TGCGCCAGCAGCTTGATAGCGGGAGCCTACAATGAGCAGTTCTTC. This translates into CASSLIAGAYNEQFF. Drawing the rest from reference TRBV5-1 and TRBJ2-1, the complete variable domain is KAGVTQTPRYLIKTRGQQVTLSCSPISGHRSVSWYQQTPGQGLQFLFEYFSETQRNKGNFPGRFSGRQFSNSRSEMNVSTLELGDSALYLCASSLIAGAYNEQFFGPGTRLTVL.

The V and J genes are TRBV5-1 and TRBJ1-4, with TRBD1 matching over 7 bases. The trim removed 3 bases at V and 5 bases at J, leaving 10 bases unmatched. Germline V gives CDR1 SGHRS, CDR2 YFSETQ. This CDR3 is 16 amino acids long. The CDR3 region has the DNA TGCGCCAGCAGCTCACTTACAGGGGCCGGGAATGAAAAACTGTTTTTT. Its translation is CASSSLTGAGNEKLFF.

The chain uses TRBV12-5 and TRBJ2-1; no definite D call. Germline CDR1 reads LGHNT; CDR2 reads FRNRAP. The CDR3 consists of 13 residues. V was clipped by 5 bases and J by 5 bases, with 10 bases between them. Here the CDR3 DNA reads TGTGCTAGTGGTCTAGACCGGAACAATGAGCAGTTCTTC. Its protein is CASGLDRNNEQFF.

The chain is built from TRBV19 and TRBJ1-4, with D possibly matching TRBD1 (5 bases). The germline V gene encodes CDR1 LNHDA and CDR2 SQIVND (reference sequence). The CDR3 has 13 residues. Trimming left V 6 bases short and J 8 bases short, with 13 bases between. CDR3 loop: CASSAGSGEKLFF. The CDR3 DNA follows: TGTGCCAGTAGCGCAGGGAGTGGAGAAAAACTGTTTTTT.

The chain couples TRBV10-3 to TRBJ2-3; no definite D call. Per the germline V gene, CDR1 is ENHRY and CDR2 is SYGVKD. Between the trimmed V and J ends, which lost 2 bases and 3 bases, there was a span of 6 bases. The CDR3 totals 13 residues. CDR3 sequence reads: CAISERSTDTQYF. The CDR3 nucleotides read TGTGCCATCAGTGAGCGGAGTACAGATACGCAGTATTTT.

The chain couples TRBV28 to TRBJ1-3; TRBD1 might be the D (6 bases). Per germline, CDR1 MDHEN and CDR2 SYDVKM. V was cut by 5 bases and J by 2 bases, with 19 bases left in between. CDR3 length: 17 amino acids. In DNA, the CDR3 is TGTGCCAGCAGTCCTAGGGCGGGGGCGAAGGCTGGAAACACCATATATTTT. Translation: CASSPRAGAKAGNTIYF.

This chain uses TRBV5-1 with TRBJ2-1, with 9 bases identical to TRBD2. Germline V gives CDR1 SGHRS, CDR2 YFSETQ. V lost 7 bases and J lost 5; bases outside the gene matches: 7. The CDR3 runs 14 residues. The CDR3 loop is CASRWREGDNEQFF. The CDR3 region has the DNA TGCGCCAGCCGATGGCGGGAGGGGGACAATGAGCAGTTCTTC.

The genes are TRBV7-9 and TRBJ2-7, with 8 bases aligning to TRBD2. Germline V gene lookup returns CDR1 SEHNR and CDR2 FQNEAQ (reference sequence). The length of the CDR3 is 13 residues. J gave up 9 bases and V 4 bases, and 8 bases lay outside the gene matches. This CDR3 is CASSSVTAGGQYF. The CDR3 region has the DNA TGTGCCAGCAGCTCGGTAACGGCGGGGGGGCAGTACTTC.

CDR3: CASSFDRSGGYTF. CDR3 bases: TGTGCCAGCAGTTTCGACAGGTCGGGTGGCTACACCTTC. The gene calls are TRBV6-4 and TRBJ1-2; D possibly corresponds to TRBD1 (6 bases). The V end lost 5 bases, the J end lost 7 bases, and 14 bases lay between the germline ends. The CDR3 runs to 13 residues. Looked up from germline, CDR1 is MRHNA and CDR2 is SNTAGT.

The CDR3 DNA follows: TGTGCCAGTAGCCCTGTTGCGGGACAGGGACTCTCTGGGGCCAACGTCCTGACTTTC. Protein sequence: CASSPVAGQGLSGANVLTF. This chain uses TRBV19 with TRBJ2-6; 9 positions agree with TRBD1. V shed 6 bases and J 0 bases; nucleotides not matched to a gene: 12. Looked up from germline, CDR1 is LNHDA and CDR2 is SQIVND (reference sequence). The CDR3 sequence is 19 residues long. The full variable domain, completed using reference TRBV19 and TRBJ2-6, is DGGITQSPKYLFRKEGQNVTLSCEQNLNHDAMYWYRQDPGQGLRLIYYSQIVNDFQKGDIAEGYSVSREKKESFPLTVTSAQKNPTAFYLCASSPVAGQGLSGANVLTFGAGSRLTVL.

The rearrangement uses TRBV9 and TRBJ1-1; perhaps TRBD1 as D (5 bases). V lost 2 bases and J lost 0, with 11 bases in between. The CDR3 is made up of 15 amino acids. Germline V gives CDR1 SGDLS, CDR2 YYNGEE. CDR3 bases: TGTGCCAGCAGCGTGAAGGCAGGGTTGAACACTGAAGCTTTCTTT. This gives the protein CASSVKAGLNTEAFF.

The V and J genes are TRBV6-1 and TRBJ2-7; D gene uncertain. The CDR3 spans 14 residues. Germline V gene data show CDR1 as MNHNS and CDR2 as SASEGT. V shed 2 bases and J shed 0 bases, with 8 bases lying between them. CDR3 sequence (DNA): TGTGCCAGCAGTGAATTACGGACCTCCTACGAGCAGTACTTC. Translated: CASSELRTSYEQYF.

The chain couples TRBV5-1 to TRBJ2-5; D is undetermined. This CDR3 is built from 12 residues. CDR1 is SGHRS and CDR2 is YFSETQ in the germline V gene. V was cut by 4 bases and J by 12 bases, with 16 bases left in between. CDR3 DNA: TGCGCCAGCAGCCCGTCTGGCTCCTGGGAGTACTTC. This sequence encodes CASSPSGSWEYF.

The CDR3, as DNA: TGTGCCAGCAGTTCAGAAAAACTGTTTTTT. It yields the protein CASSSEKLFF. The rearrangement links TRBV2 to TRBJ1-4, with D uncertain. CDR1 is SNHLY, CDR2 FYNNEI, per germline. The CDR3 is 10 residues long. Trimming removed 5 bases at V and 8 bases at J, with 3 bases between. Based on the CDR3 plus reference TRBV2 and TRBJ1-4, the full variable domain is EPEVTQTPSHQVTQMGQEVILRCVPISNHLYFYWYRQILGQKVEFLVSFYNNEISEKSEIFDDQFSVERPDGSNFTLKIRSTKLEDSAMYFCASSSEKLFFGSGTQLSVL.

This chain uses TRBV7-9 with TRBJ2-7; unclear D gene. CDR1 is SEHNR and CDR2 is FQNEAQ in the germline V gene (reference sequence). The CDR3 runs 12 residues. The ends were cut back, 5 bases at V and 4 bases at J, with 9 bases in the middle. CDR3 loop: CASSERSYEQYF. The CDR3 nucleotides read TGTGCCAGCAGCGAGAGGAGTTACGAGCAGTACTTC.

CDR3 in amino acids: CASGPQTGELFF. The DNA of the CDR3 is TGTGCCAGCGGCCCGCAAACCGGGGAGCTGTTTTTT. V is TRBV11-3 and J is TRBJ2-2; D is undetermined. Trimming shortened V by 8 bases and J by 5 bases, and 9 bases separated the two germline ends. There are 12 residues in the CDR3. The germline V gene has CDR1 SGHNT and CDR2 YENEEA.

The chain joins TRBV6-1 to TRBJ2-3; 8 bases agree with TRBD2. The CDR3 totals 15 residues. Germline V gene data show CDR1 as MNHNS and CDR2 as SASEGT. V lost 6 bases, J lost 0 bases, and 5 bases stayed unmatched. The CDR3 bases are TGTGCCAGCAGGGCGGGAGGCCTTAGCACAGATACGCAGTATTTT. Amino acids: CASRAGGLSTDTQYF.

The chain carries TRBV10-1 and TRBJ2-7; D not certain. Trimming left V 4 bases short and J 1 base short, with 5 bases between. The CDR3 runs to 12 residues. CDR1 is WNHNN and CDR2 is SYGVQD in the germline V gene (reference sequence). The CDR3 spells CASSGRSYEQYF. Written as DNA, the CDR3 is TGCGCCAGCAGTGGACGGTCCTACGAGCAGTACTTC.

The gene calls are TRBV6-5 and TRBJ1-5, with 9 bases matching TRBD1. Germline CDR1 MNHEY, CDR2 SVGAGI. This CDR3 comprises 15 residues. Unmatched junction bases numbered 3, after V lost 0 bases and J lost 6 bases. DNA of the CDR3: TGTGCCAGCAGTTACTCCCACAGGGGGCTTCAGCCCCAGCATTTT. It specifies CASSYSHRGLQPQHF.

This chain connects TRBV28 to TRBJ2-3; D may be TRBD2 (6 bases). V was cut by 4 bases and J by 1 base, with 9 bases left in between. The length of the CDR3 is 14 residues. Germline-derived CDR1 and CDR2 are MDHEN and SYDVKM. The CDR3 nucleotides are TGTGCCAGCAGTTCCCGACTAGGCACAGATACGCAGTATTTT. Protein product: CASSSRLGTDTQYF.

The gene calls are TRBV30 and TRBJ2-7; a possible D gene is TRBD1 (6 bases). The ends were cut back, 4 bases at V and 4 bases at J, with 17 bases in the middle. This CDR3 contains 14 residues. Germline V gene data show CDR1 as GTSNPN and CDR2 as SVGIG (reference sequence). This CDR3 reads CAWTNLDSGYEQYF. CDR3 nucleotides: TGTGCCTGGACTAATTTGGACAGTGGGTACGAGCAGTACTTC.

In its sample, this clone was seen a few times. J is TRBJ2-2 and V is TRBV11-3; D is possibly TRBD2 (5 bases). Germline-derived CDR1 and CDR2 are SGHNT and YENEEA. This CDR3 has 14 residues. Trimming took off 5 bases at V and 5 bases at J, with 12 bases between the two ends. The CDR3: CASSASGATGELFF. CDR3 DNA sequence: TGTGCCAGCAGCGCAAGCGGAGCTACCGGGGAGCTGTTTTTT.

V gene TRBV5-1 combines with J gene TRBJ2-7; the match to TRBD2 covers 13 bases. The germline gives CDR1 SGHRS, CDR2 YFSETQ. The V and J ends lost 4 bases and 11 bases, in that order; junction bases with no gene match: 9. The CDR3 is 14 amino acids. The CDR3 nucleotides read TGCGCCAGCAGCCCCGGGACTAGCGGGAACTTGGAGTACTTC. Translation gives CASSPGTSGNLEYF.

This clone was observed a few times. The gene calls are TRBV28 and TRBJ1-2; 11 nucleotides align to TRBD1. CDR1 MDHEN and CDR2 SYDVKM come from the germline V gene. The ends lost 3 bases at V and 5 bases at J; junction bases unmatched: 5. The CDR3 is 15 residues long. CDR3 in DNA: TGTGCCAGCAGTTTTGGGACAGGGGGAGGATATGGCTACACCTTC. This gives the protein CASSFGTGGGYGYTF.